The 31 T cell receptor beta chains listed next were all sequenced from one sample in a study of blood T cell repertoires in COVID-19. TCRdb's copy holds only in-frame clones and misses some; the assay was immunoSEQ multiplex PCR. The sample lists under 250,000 clones; nearly 85% were seen once. Sequencing was done on a sample of peripheral blood. The receptors were sampled from a human donor in a cohort sampled during active COVID-19.

V is TRBV20-1 and J is TRBJ2-7; no clear D gene. Germline V gene lookup returns CDR1 DFQATT and CDR2 SNEGSKA (reference sequence). CDR3 length: 11 amino acids. The germline V and J ends were trimmed by 3 bases and 3 bases, with 6 bases remaining between them. The DNA of the CDR3 is TGCAGTGCTAGTGACGGCTACGAGCAGTACTTC. This translates into CSASDGYEQYF.

This CDR3 is CASRRTQRFTYEQYF. CDR3 nucleotide sequence: TGTGCCAGCAGGAGGACTCAGCGGTTCACCTACGAGCAGTACTTC. The rearrangement joins TRBV6-6 to TRBJ2-7; perhaps TRBD2 as D (5 bases). V was pared by 6 bases and J by 2 bases, with 17 bases between. The CDR3 has 15 residues. Germline values: CDR1 MNHNY, CDR2 SVGAGI (reference sequence).

This clone was detected once. V is TRBV19 and J is TRBJ1-2; no firm D call. Germline V gene lookup returns CDR1 LNHDA and CDR2 SQIVND (reference sequence). Trimming removed 7 bases from V and 4 bases from J, with 7 bases in between. The CDR3 has 11 amino acids. CDR3 residues: CASNVGYGYTF. In DNA, the CDR3 is TGTGCCAGTAACGTCGGCTATGGCTACACCTTC.

The chain joins TRBV11-3 to TRBJ2-5, with D perhaps matching TRBD2 (5 bases). The CDR3 has 15 residues. V shed 1 base and J shed 5 bases, with 14 bases lying between them. CDR1 is SGHNT, CDR2 YENEEA, per germline. The CDR3 coding sequence is TGTGCCAGCAGCTTAGTTTACGGGATACAGGAGACCCAGTACTTC. Translating gives CASSLVYGIQETQYF.

The chain recombines TRBV2 with TRBJ2-2; D is perhaps TRBD1 (6 bases). Trimming stripped 7 bases from V and 5 bases from J, with 17 bases between. The CDR3 totals 15 residues. Germline CDR1 and CDR2: SNHLY and FYNNEI. The CDR3 reads CASTPGLGGTGELFF. CDR3 nucleotides: TGTGCCAGCACGCCGGGATTAGGGGGAACCGGGGAGCTGTTTTTT.

The gene calls are TRBV19 and TRBJ2-2; TRBD2 agrees at 14 bases. With 1 base clipped from V and 2 bases from J, the junction kept 3 bases outside the gene matches. This CDR3 spans 18 amino acids. Germline loops: CDR1 LNHDA, CDR2 SQIVND (reference sequence). CDR3 in amino acids: CASSIGLAGGRNTGELFF. CDR3 in DNA: TGTGCCAGTAGTATAGGACTAGCGGGGGGGCGAAACACCGGGGAGCTGTTTTTT. Full variable domain (remainder filled in from reference TRBV19 and TRBJ2-2): DGGITQSPKYLFRKEGQNVTLSCEQNLNHDAMYWYRQDPGQGLRLIYYSQIVNDFQKGDIAEGYSVSREKKESFPLTVTSAQKNPTAFYLCASSIGLAGGRNTGELFFGEGSRLTVL.

The rearrangement links TRBV10-3 to TRBJ1-2; D remains ambiguous. V shed 5 bases and J shed 5 bases, with 9 bases lying between them. Per the germline V gene, CDR1 is ENHRY and CDR2 is SYGVKD. The CDR3 has 12 residues. CDR3 coding DNA: TGTGCCATCAGTCGGGGTGGGTATGGCTACACCTTC. Its protein is CAISRGGYGYTF.

The rearrangement joins TRBV5-1 to TRBJ1-4; tentative D call: TRBD1 (6 bases). The CDR3 loop spans 16 amino acids. V lost 1 base and J lost 4, with 14 bases in between. The germline gives CDR1 SGHRS, CDR2 YFSETQ. The CDR3 DNA sequence: TGCGCCAGCAGCTTGCGGCAGGGGTCCTATAATGAAAAACTGTTTTTT. This sequence encodes CASSLRQGSYNEKLFF.

This sequence joins TRBV28 and TRBJ2-7, with D possibly matching TRBD1 (6 bases). In germline, CDR1 is MDHEN, CDR2 SYDVKM. There are 15 residues in the CDR3. Trimming pared 3 bases from V and 6 bases from J, leaving 18 bases between. CDR3: CASSFGAGEVREQYF. The CDR3 nucleotides read TGTGCCAGCAGTTTCGGGGCAGGGGAAGTTCGCGAGCAGTACTTC.

The rearrangement links TRBV11-2 to TRBJ1-2, with D uncertain. Germline-derived CDR1 and CDR2 are SGHAT and FQNNGV. This CDR3 comprises 17 residues. With 5 bases removed from V and 7 bases from J, the gap between germline ends came to 26 bases. The CDR3 region is CASSPPLGKGLYIGYTF. The DNA of the CDR3 is TGTGCCAGCAGCCCGCCGCTCGGGAAAGGCTTATATATTGGCTACACCTTC.

The J gene is TRBJ1-5, the V gene TRBV6-5; a possible D gene is TRBD1 (5 bases). Per germline, CDR1 MNHEY and CDR2 SVGAGI. V was pared by 6 bases and J by 3 bases, with 15 bases between. The CDR3 totals 15 residues. The CDR3 DNA is TGTGCCAGCAGACCACTACAGGATTTCAATCAGCCCCAGCATTTT. It codes for CASRPLQDFNQPQHF.

This clone was recorded a few times. This chain joins TRBV5-5 and TRBJ1-5, with 12 bases aligning to TRBD1. The length of the CDR3 is 15 residues. Germline V gene lookup returns CDR1 SGHKS and CDR2 YYEKEE (reference sequence). Trimming removed 4 bases from V and 4 bases from J; junction bases left unmatched: 3. In DNA, the CDR3 is TGTGCCAGCAGCATGGGACAGGGGGCAAATCAGCCCCAGCATTTT. This encodes CASSMGQGANQPQHF.

Worth noting for this clone: This same CDR3 is encoded by further DNA sequences in the sample. Here the CDR3 reads CASSLQGGRETQYF. DNA of the CDR3: TGTGCCAGCAGCCTACAGGGCGGCAGGGAGACCCAGTACTTC. The chain recombines TRBV11-2 with TRBJ2-5; the D gene is possibly TRBD1 (6 bases). CDR3 length equals 14 residues. Germline assignment: CDR1 SGHAT and CDR2 FQNNGV. Trimming shortened V by 5 bases and J by 5 bases, and 15 bases separated the two germline ends.

The V gene is TRBV4-1, the J gene TRBJ2-3; 11 bases line up with TRBD2. V was clipped by 0 bases and J by 0 bases; unmatched bases: 11. The CDR3 consists of 20 residues. The germline CDR1 and CDR2 sequences are MGHRA and YSYEKL. CDR3 coding DNA: TGCGCCAGCAGCCAAGATCCGGCTAGCGGGGGGACTCCTAGCACAGATACGCAGTATTTT. Encoded protein: CASSQDPASGGTPSTDTQYF.

The V gene is TRBV27, the J gene TRBJ2-7; 10 positions agree with TRBD1. Trimming removed 4 bases from V and 4 bases from J; junction bases left unmatched: 7. CDR3 length: 15 amino acids. The V gene's germline CDR1 is MNHEY and CDR2 SMNVEV (reference sequence). This CDR3 reads CASSSPGQGGYEQYF. The CDR3 DNA follows: TGTGCCAGCAGTTCACCTGGACAGGGGGGATACGAGCAGTACTTC.

The J gene is TRBJ1-2, the V gene TRBV10-1; no clear D. Germline values: CDR1 WNHNN, CDR2 SYGVQD (reference sequence). This CDR3 has 12 residues. V lost 3 bases to trimming and J lost 7 bases, with 9 bases between them. The CDR3 protein is CASSEDNSGYTF. The CDR3 nucleotides read TGCGCCAGCAGTGAAGACAACAGTGGCTACACCTTC.

This clone is a singleton in its sample. This chain uses TRBV2 with TRBJ2-7; D is undetermined. V was shortened by 7 bases and J by 6 bases, with 13 bases between the two germline ends. Germline CDR1 SNHLY, CDR2 FYNNEI. The length of the CDR3 is 12 residues. CDR3 DNA: TGTGCCAGCACTAAAGCAGAGAGCGAGCAGTACTTC. The encoded protein is CASTKAESEQYF. Full variable domain (rest looked up from reference TRBV2 and TRBJ2-7): EPEVTQTPSHQVTQMGQEVILRCVPISNHLYFYWYRQILGQKVEFLVSFYNNEISEKSEIFDDQFSVERPDGSNFTLKIRSTKLEDSAMYFCASTKAESEQYFGPGTRLTVT.

This chain uses TRBV7-2 with TRBJ2-3; the match to TRBD2 covers 12 bases. V dropped 3 bases and J dropped 4; count of bases not matched to a gene: 14. There are 19 residues in the CDR3. Looked up from germline, CDR1 is SGHTA and CDR2 is FQGNSA. CDR3 in amino acids: CASSFASGRGGGGPDTQYF. Written as DNA, the CDR3 is TGTGCCAGCAGCTTTGCTAGCGGGAGGGGAGGGGGGGGGCCAGATACGCAGTATTTT.

This chain connects TRBV5-6 to TRBJ1-5; unclear D gene. V lost 2 bases, J lost 6 bases, and 15 bases lay in between. The CDR3 consists of 15 residues. CDR1 and CDR2 from the germline V gene are SGHDT and YYEEEE. The CDR3 nucleotides read TGTGCCAGCAGCTTTGGGCCATGGGTCCCTCAGCCCCAGCATTTT. It yields the protein CASSFGPWVPQPQHF.

The gene calls are TRBV5-5 and TRBJ2-3, with a weak D call TRBD2 (6 bases). The CDR3 extends over 17 amino acids. Deletions cut 4 bases from V and 0 bases from J, with 18 bases between. CDR1 and CDR2 (germline): SGHKS, YYEKEE (reference sequence). CDR3 sequence: CASSPIPGTESTDTQYF. As DNA, the CDR3 is TGTGCCAGCAGCCCCATCCCCGGGACTGAAAGCACAGATACGCAGTATTTT. The whole variable domain, filled in from reference TRBV5-5 and TRBJ2-3, reads DAGVTQSPTHLIKTRGQQVTLRCSPISGHKSVSWYQQVLGQGPQFIFQYYEKEERGRGNFPDRFSARQFPNYSSELNVNALLLGDSALYLCASSPIPGTESTDTQYFGPGTRLTVL.

V is TRBV24-1 and J is TRBJ2-4; D gene unclear. Germline lookup yields CDR1 KGHDR and CDR2 SFDVKD. V lost 1 base, J lost 1 base, and 13 bases lay in between. CDR3 length equals 17 residues. CDR3 sequence reads: CATSDLEIYHAKNIQYF. The DNA for the CDR3 is TGTGCCACCAGTGATTTAGAGATATATCACGCCAAAAACATTCAGTACTTC.

The rearrangement uses TRBV10-3 and TRBJ1-1, with TRBD1 matching 7 bases. With 6 bases clipped from V and 5 bases from J, the junction kept 6 bases outside the gene matches. This CDR3 comprises 13 residues. The germline CDR1 and CDR2 sequences are ENHRY and SYGVKD. The chain's CDR3 is CAISGQVGTEAFF. Written as DNA, the CDR3 is TGTGCCATCAGCGGACAGGTGGGGACTGAAGCTTTCTTT.

V usage is TRBV12-3 or TRBV12-4 and J usage is TRBJ2-1; D is possibly TRBD1 (5 bases). V lost 1 base to trimming and J lost 9 bases, with 10 bases between them. The CDR3 sequence is 13 residues long. Here the CDR3 reads CASSLGRVGEQFF. The DNA of the CDR3 is TGTGCCAGCAGTTTAGGCAGGGTAGGTGAGCAGTTCTTC.

The chain combines TRBV19 with TRBJ1-5; D gene ambiguous. Trimming removed 3 bases from V and 0 bases from J, with 12 bases in between. The CDR3 loop spans 16 amino acids. Per germline, CDR1 LNHDA and CDR2 SQIVND (reference sequence). The CDR3 reads CASSIRRKYSNQPQHF. The CDR3 region has the DNA TGTGCCAGTAGTATCCGGAGGAAATATAGCAATCAGCCCCAGCATTTT.

The chain is built from TRBV5-1 and TRBJ1-2; TRBD1 aligns across 7 bases. Per germline, CDR1 SGHRS and CDR2 YFSETQ. CDR3 length equals 13 residues. Trimming at V came to 4 bases and at J to 2 bases, leaving 2 bases not matched to a gene. CDR3 in DNA: TGCGCCAGCAGCCCACAGGGGAACTATGGCTACACCTTC. It yields the protein CASSPQGNYGYTF.

On this clone itself: The junction does not match germline at one end; this may be a read error. The chain links TRBV19 to TRBJ2-1; TRBD1 is a possible D gene (5 bases). The CDR3 is made up of 15 amino acids. The germline V gene has CDR1 LNHDA and CDR2 SQIVND (reference sequence). CDR3 nucleotides: TGTACCAGTAGTGAAACAGGTCAGGCATACAATGAGCAGTTCTTC. This encodes CTSSETGQAYNEQFF.

The DNA of the CDR3 is TGTGCCAGCAGTTTGGTCCCGAACAGGAGGGGTCAGCCCCAGCATTTT. Translation: CASSLVPNRRGQPQHF. The chain couples TRBV28 to TRBJ1-5; weak D call: TRBD1 (5 bases). Trimming stripped 3 bases from V and 6 bases from J, with 18 bases between. This CDR3 comprises 16 residues. Germline loops: CDR1 MDHEN, CDR2 SYDVKM.

This sequence joins TRBV6-5 and TRBJ1-2; no clear D. The CDR3 has 13 amino acids. Germline CDR1 is MNHEY and CDR2 is SVGAGI. Trimming removed 0 bases at V and 7 bases at J, with 9 bases between. The CDR3 here is CASSYSSPRGYTF. The DNA for the CDR3 is TGTGCCAGCAGTTACTCGAGTCCGCGTGGCTACACCTTC.

Worth noting for this clone: Distinct nucleotide sequences in the sample also encode this CDR3. CDR3 bases: TGTGCCAGCTCACCCGAGGGTGATACGCAGTATTTT. Amino acid sequence: CASSPEGDTQYF. V and J are TRBV18 and TRBJ2-3, with D perhaps TRBD2 (5 bases). Trimming took off 3 bases at V and 6 bases at J, with 7 bases between the two ends. This CDR3 has 12 amino acids. Germline lookup yields CDR1 KGHSH and CDR2 LQKENI.

V gene TRBV10-3 combines with J gene TRBJ1-2; the D gene is possibly TRBD1 (5 bases). Germline V lookup: CDR1 ENHRY, CDR2 SYGVKD. V was cut by 8 bases and J by 6 bases, with 16 bases left in between. CDR3 length: 13 residues. The CDR3: CAISNRWGDGYTF. DNA of the CDR3: TGTGCCATCTCAAATAGGTGGGGCGATGGCTACACCTTC.

This clone was recorded only once. This sequence joins TRBV19 and TRBJ1-4; D may be TRBD1 (5 bases). V was cut by 6 bases and J by 0 bases, with 11 bases left in between. The CDR3 runs 15 residues. CDR1 and CDR2 (germline): LNHDA, SQIVND (reference sequence). CDR3 region: CASSLLTATNEKLFF. In nucleotides, the CDR3 is TGTGCCAGTAGCCTACTGACAGCAACTAATGAAAAACTGTTTTTT.